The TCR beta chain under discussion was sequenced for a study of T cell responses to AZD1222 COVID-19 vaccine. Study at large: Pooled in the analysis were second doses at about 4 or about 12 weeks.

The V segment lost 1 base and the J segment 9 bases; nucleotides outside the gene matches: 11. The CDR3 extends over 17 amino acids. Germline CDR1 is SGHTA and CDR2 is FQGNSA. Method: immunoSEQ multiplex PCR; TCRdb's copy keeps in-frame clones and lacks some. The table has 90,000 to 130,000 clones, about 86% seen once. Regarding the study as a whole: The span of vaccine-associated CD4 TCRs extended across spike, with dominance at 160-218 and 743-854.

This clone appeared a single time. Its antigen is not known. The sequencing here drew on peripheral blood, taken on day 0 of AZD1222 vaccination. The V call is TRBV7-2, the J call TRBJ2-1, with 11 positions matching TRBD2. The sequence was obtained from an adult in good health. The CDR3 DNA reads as TGTGCCAGCAGCTTAGGACGGGCACTAGCGGGGGTTCCTGAGCAGTTCTTC. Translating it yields CASSLGRALAGVPEQFF. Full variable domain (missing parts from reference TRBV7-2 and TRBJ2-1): GAGVSQSPSNKVTEKGKDVELRCDPISGHTALYWYRQSLGQGLEFLIYFQGNSAPDKSGLPSDRFSAERTGGSVSTLTIQRTQQEDSAVYLCASSLGRALAGVPEQFFGPGTRLTVL.